This T cell receptor (beta chain) was sequenced for a study of T cell responses to AZD1222 COVID-19 vaccine. TCRdb's copy holds only in-frame clones and misses some; the assay was immunoSEQ multiplex PCR. The data contain tens of thousands of clones, about 85% of them singletons. Worth noting for this clone: Its specificity is not known.

J lost 1 base, V lost 2 bases, and 5 bases had no gene match. This CDR3 comprises 16 residues. Germline lookup yields CDR1 SGHTA and CDR2 FQGNSA. Points from the study as a whole: An increase in Spike-specific TCR breadth and depth was observed after two AZD1222 doses.

This receptor was obtained from an adult who received the AZD1222 COVID-19 vaccine. The chain links TRBV7-2 to TRBJ2-7; TRBD2 agrees at 10 bases. Sequenced here: peripheral blood, sampled 28 days after the second AZD1222 dose. The chain's CDR3 is CASSLSSGSGSYEQYF. The CDR3 DNA follows: TGTGCCAGCAGCTTATCTAGCGGGAGTGGTTCCTACGAGCAGTACTTC.